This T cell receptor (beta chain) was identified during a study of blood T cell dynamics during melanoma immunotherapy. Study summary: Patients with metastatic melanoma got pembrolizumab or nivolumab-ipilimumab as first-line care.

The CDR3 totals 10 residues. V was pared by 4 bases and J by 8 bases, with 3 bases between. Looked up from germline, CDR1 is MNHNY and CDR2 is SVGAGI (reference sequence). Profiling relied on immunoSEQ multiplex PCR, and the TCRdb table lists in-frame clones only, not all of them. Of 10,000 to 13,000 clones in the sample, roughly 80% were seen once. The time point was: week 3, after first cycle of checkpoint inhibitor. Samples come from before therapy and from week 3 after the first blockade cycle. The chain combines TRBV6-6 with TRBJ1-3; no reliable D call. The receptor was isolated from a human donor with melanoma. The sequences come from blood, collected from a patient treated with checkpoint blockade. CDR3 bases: TGTGCCAGCAGTTCCGACACCATATATTTT. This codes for CASSSDTIYF.